These 32 T cell receptor beta chains originate from one sample sequenced in a study of blood T cells in healthy people across ages (dated by TCRdb to between 2015 and 2017). Receptors were amplified or captured by 5' RACE. A second PCR of about 6 to 12 cycles was run with a J-beta primer mix and a sample-barcoded 5' primer. TCRdb applied fastp at Q25 and MiXCR to the public reads, then kept only in-frame beta chains. Each record represents a unique CDR3 protein, reported with the most common genes and DNA among its rows. The sample table shows 1.8 million or so distinct CDR3 sequences, and approximately 40% are seen once. The top ten constitute 23% of the sample. Sequenced sample: blood. The source of these receptors is a human donor in good health.

V is TRBV29-1 and J is TRBJ2-7, with TRBD2 as a possible D gene (6 bases). The CDR3 is 12 amino acids. V was cut by 6 bases and J by 6 bases, with 15 bases left in between. The germline gives CDR1 SQVTM, CDR2 ANQGSEA. The CDR3 sequence: CSVGGFSTEQYF. The CDR3 bases are TGCAGCGTCGGAGGGTTTTCGACCGAGCAGTACTTC.

This sequence joins TRBV27 and TRBJ2-3; no reliable D call. Trimming removed 2 bases from V and 6 bases from J, with 24 bases in between. CDR1 and CDR2 from the germline V gene are MNHEY and SMNVEV (reference sequence). The CDR3 loop spans 18 amino acids. The CDR3 coding sequence is TGTGCCAGCAGTTTAACTTGGTTGCAGGTTCGACTGGGGGATACGCAGTATTTT. Amino acid sequence: CASSLTWLQVRLGDTQYF.

There are a few counts of this clonotype. The V and J genes are TRBV20-1 and TRBJ1-1; D remains unclear. V lost 6 bases and J 4 bases, leaving 9 bases between the germline ends. Germline lookup yields CDR1 DFQATT and CDR2 SNEGSKA (reference sequence). The CDR3 has 11 amino acids. The CDR3 coding sequence is TGCAGTGCAAGTACCTTCACTGAAGCTTTCTTT. Its protein is CSASTFTEAFF.

In this sample, this clonotype turned up a few times. The rearrangement joins TRBV6-5 to TRBJ2-7, with D maybe TRBD2 (6 bases). V was cut by 5 bases and J by 0 bases, with 20 bases left in between. CDR3 length equals 17 residues. CDR1 is MNHEY and CDR2 is SVGAGI in the germline V gene. The CDR3 is CASSPTGLAQSSYEQYF. The CDR3 DNA follows: TGTGCCAGCAGTCCGACGGGACTTGCCCAAAGCTCCTACGAGCAGTACTTC.

This clonotype was counted a few times. V and J are TRBV9 and TRBJ2-7; D gene unclear. Germline V gives CDR1 SGDLS, CDR2 YYNGEE. This CDR3 is built from 15 residues. The V gene lost 0 bases and the J gene lost 1 base, with 11 bases spanning the gap. Here the CDR3 DNA reads TGTGCCAGCAGCGTAGGAGATGGGGATTCCTACGAGCAGTACTTC. Its protein is CASSVGDGDSYEQYF.

This clonotype was counted a few times. This sequence joins TRBV20-1 and TRBJ1-5, with TRBD1 matching over 10 bases. V shed 6 bases, J shed 8 bases, and the junction held 13 bases outside the gene matches. Per the germline V gene, CDR1 is DFQATT and CDR2 is SNEGSKA (reference sequence). The CDR3 runs 15 residues. The DNA for the CDR3 is TGCAGTGCGGGTAGACAGGGGGCCGTGCGAAAGCCCCAGCATTTT. This translates into CSAGRQGAVRKPQHF.

This clonotype was detected only a few times. The rearrangement links TRBV29-1 to TRBJ1-2, with D tentatively TRBD1 (5 bases). This CDR3 spans 14 amino acids. Trimming cost V 0 bases and J 1 base, with 9 bases left between them. CDR1 and CDR2 from the germline V gene are SQVTM and ANQGSEA. This CDR3 reads CSVEDEGHNYGYTF. CDR3 in DNA: TGCAGCGTTGAAGATGAGGGGCATAACTATGGCTACACCTTC.

The chain uses TRBV5-1 and TRBJ2-1, with 7 nucleotides matching TRBD2. Germline values: CDR1 SGHRS, CDR2 YFSETQ. V lost 0 bases, J lost 5 bases, and 8 bases stayed unmatched. The CDR3 has 16 amino acids. CDR3: CASSLGSSGDHNEQFF. CDR3 sequence (DNA): TGCGCCAGCAGCTTGGGTTCCAGCGGGGATCACAATGAGCAGTTCTTC.

This chain connects TRBV5-5 to TRBJ2-1; 11 bases are shared with TRBD2. V lost 1 base to trimming and J lost 5 bases; unmatched junction nucleotides: 5. CDR1 and CDR2 (germline): SGHKS, YYEKEE (reference sequence). The CDR3 has 16 residues. In DNA form, the CDR3 reads TGTGCCAGCAGCTTGCAACTAGCGGGAGAGAACAATGAGCAGTTCTTC. The encoded protein is CASSLQLAGENNEQFF. The full variable domain, rest sourced from reference TRBV5-5 and TRBJ2-1, is DAGVTQSPTHLIKTRGQQVTLRCSPISGHKSVSWYQQVLGQGPQFIFQYYEKEERGRGNFPDRFSARQFPNYSSELNVNALLLGDSALYLCASSLQLAGENNEQFFGPGTRLTVL.

This clonotype was seen ten or more times. This chain links TRBV4-2 with TRBJ2-1; D is unclear. Germline V gene sequence: CDR1 LGHNA, CDR2 YNFKEQ. This CDR3 has 16 residues. The ends were cut back, 0 bases at V and 6 bases at J, with 15 bases in the middle. CDR3 region: CASSQDPLDSPNEQFF. The CDR3 DNA reads TGTGCCAGCAGCCAAGATCCCCTAGACTCCCCCAATGAGCAGTTCTTC.

This chain joins TRBV3-1 and TRBJ2-7; 8 positions match TRBD1. The germline V gene has CDR1 LGHDT and CDR2 YNNKEL (reference sequence). The V gene end was trimmed by 5 bases and the J gene end by 3 bases; junction bases not matched to a gene: 9. This CDR3 has 15 residues. CDR3 residues: CASSAQTGAYYEQYF. CDR3 in DNA: TGTGCCAGCAGCGCCCAGACAGGGGCTTACTACGAGCAGTACTTC.

The chain joins TRBV7-2 to TRBJ1-2, with TRBD1 matching 7 bases. This CDR3 is built from 15 residues. CDR1 is SGHTA, CDR2 FQGNSA, per germline. V shed 5 bases, J shed 6 bases, and the junction held 12 bases outside the gene matches. The CDR3 spells CASSPTGPLGNGYTF. CDR3 DNA sequence: TGTGCCAGCAGCCCGACAGGGCCCCTCGGAAATGGCTACACCTTC.

This clonotype was counted between two and nine times. The J gene is TRBJ2-3, the V gene TRBV20-1; 12 positions agree with TRBD2. CDR1 DFQATT and CDR2 SNEGSKA come from the germline V gene (reference sequence). The CDR3 has 15 amino acids. V was pared by 5 bases and J by 2 bases, with 5 bases of the junction left unmatched. CDR3 nucleotides: TGCAGTGCTTGGACTAGCGGGGAGTACACAGATACGCAGTATTTT. Translated, it gives CSAWTSGEYTDTQYF.

The sample holds many counts of this clonotype. The J gene is TRBJ2-5, the V gene TRBV3-1, with D unresolved. The germline V and J ends were trimmed by 1 base and 4 bases, with 16 bases remaining between them. The CDR3 loop spans 16 amino acids. Looked up from germline, CDR1 is LGHDT and CDR2 is YNNKEL (reference sequence). CDR3 sequence reads: CASSQVWVDGLETQYF. CDR3 nucleotides: TGTGCCAGCAGCCAAGTTTGGGTCGACGGGTTAGAGACCCAGTACTTC.

This clonotype has more than one count but fewer than ten. The chain is built from TRBV6-2 or TRBV6-3 and TRBJ2-5; 8 bases fit TRBD1. With 7 bases clipped from V and 4 bases from J, the junction kept 2 bases outside the gene matches. CDR3 size: 12 residues. Germline V gene sequence: CDR1 MNHEY, CDR2 SVGEGT. DNA of the CDR3: TGTGCCAGCATCGACAGGGGAGAGACCCAGTACTTC. It encodes CASIDRGETQYF.

The chain joins TRBV6-2 or TRBV6-3 to TRBJ2-6, with D maybe TRBD2 (5 bases). V gave up 4 bases and J gave up 0 bases, with 13 bases separating them. CDR3 length equals 17 residues. CDR1 is MNHEY, CDR2 SVGEGT, per germline. CDR3 DNA sequence: TGTGCCAGCAGTTCCTTTCTTGGGAGCTCTGGGGCCAACGTCCTGACTTTC. Its translation: CASSSFLGSSGANVLTF.

This clonotype was seen a few times. The chain has TRBV4-1 and TRBJ1-2; D is unresolved. V lost 0 bases and J 6 bases, leaving 14 bases between the germline ends. Germline lookup yields CDR1 MGHRA and CDR2 YSYEKL. This CDR3 has 15 amino acids. The chain's CDR3 is CASSQDGRGVDGYTF. The CDR3 DNA is TGCGCCAGCAGCCAAGACGGCCGGGGAGTAGATGGCTACACCTTC.

This clonotype was picked up a small number of times. The chain uses TRBV24-1 and TRBJ2-6; D gene uncertain. Trimming pared 3 bases from V and 0 bases from J, leaving 8 bases between. The V gene's germline CDR1 is KGHDR and CDR2 SFDVKD. The CDR3 covers 16 residues. CDR3 nucleotides: TGTGCCACCAGTGATCCAGGCGACTCTGGGGCCAACGTCCTGACTTTC. As protein: CATSDPGDSGANVLTF.

The chain joins TRBV3-1 to TRBJ2-5; D gene ambiguous. From germline, CDR1 is LGHDT and CDR2 YNNKEL (reference sequence). Between the trimmed V and J ends, which lost 10 bases and 2 bases, there was a span of 11 bases. This CDR3 region has 12 residues. The CDR3 DNA sequence: TGTGCCACCAGTCACGGACAAGAGACCCAGTACTTC. Its protein product is CATSHGQETQYF.

The rearrangement uses TRBV5-1 and TRBJ1-1, with 7 bases fitting TRBD1. V lost 6 bases, J lost 4 bases, and 9 bases stayed unmatched. The V gene's germline CDR1 is SGHRS and CDR2 YFSETQ. There are 14 residues in the CDR3. As DNA, the CDR3 is TGCGCCAGCACAGTCAGGGGGTTGACCACTGAAGCTTTCTTT. This encodes CASTVRGLTTEAFF.

The gene calls are TRBV7-2 and TRBJ2-1, with 13 bases fitting TRBD2. The germline V gene encodes CDR1 SGHTA and CDR2 FQGNSA. This CDR3 region has 16 residues. V trimming: 1 base; J trimming: 8 bases; junction bases outside the gene matches: 5. The CDR3 region is CASSLVLAGGSYEQFF. In DNA form, the CDR3 reads TGTGCCAGCAGCTTAGTACTAGCGGGGGGGAGCTATGAGCAGTTCTTC.

The sample holds a few counts of this clonotype. The V and J genes are TRBV2 and TRBJ1-2; 7 bases match TRBD1. Unmatched junction bases numbered 8, after V lost 6 bases and J lost 4 bases. Germline CDR1 SNHLY, CDR2 FYNNEI. CDR3 length equals 14 residues. CDR3 nucleotides: TGTGCCAGCAGAGGGACAGCCAGACCCTATGGCTACACCTTC. Its protein is CASRGTARPYGYTF.

V is TRBV10-3 and J is TRBJ2-5; 7 positions agree with TRBD2. The CDR3 consists of 12 residues. The germline gives CDR1 ENHRY, CDR2 SYGVKD. After removal of 8 bases from V and 3 bases from J, the junction contained 3 bases not matched to a gene. The CDR3 bases are TGTGCCATCGGCGGACTAGAAGAGACCCAGTACTTC. This gives the protein CAIGGLEETQYF.

The chain is built from TRBV20-1 and TRBJ2-2; D gene unclear. The CDR3 runs 13 residues. Germline-derived CDR1 and CDR2 are DFQATT and SNEGSKA (reference sequence). V shed 0 bases and J shed 6 bases, with 8 bases lying between them. The CDR3 sequence is CSARDGLAGELFF. For the CDR3, the DNA is TGCAGTGCTAGAGATGGGCTAGCCGGGGAGCTGTTTTTT.

V and J are TRBV6-1 and TRBJ1-2; TRBD1 might be the D (5 bases). Germline values: CDR1 MNHNS, CDR2 SASEGT. This CDR3 region has 13 residues. The ends were cut back, 6 bases at V and 11 bases at J, with 19 bases in the middle. The CDR3 coding sequence is TGTGCCAGCAGCTTAGAGGGGATCCGGGGTTACACCTTC. This codes for CASSLEGIRGYTF.

The chain recombines TRBV5-1 with TRBJ1-2, with a tentative D call TRBD1 (5 bases). There are 13 residues in the CDR3. V was trimmed by 0 bases and J by 8 bases, leaving 11 bases between them. Germline V CDR1 and CDR2: SGHRS, YFSETQ. The CDR3 nucleotides are TGCGCCAGCAGCTTGGGGATGGGGACCGGCTACACCTTC. This encodes CASSLGMGTGYTF.

This rearrangement joins TRBV18 to TRBJ1-2; D not resolved. The germline V gene encodes CDR1 KGHSH and CDR2 LQKENI. The CDR3 spans 16 residues. Trimming took off 0 bases at V and 4 bases at J, with 15 bases between the two ends. CDR3 sequence (DNA): TGTGCCAGCTCACCACCGGGAGGGATGCGGGGCTATGGCTACACCTTC. Protein product: CASSPPGGMRGYGYTF.

The chain carries TRBV29-1 and TRBJ2-1; 10 bases align to TRBD2. The V gene end was trimmed by 4 bases and the J gene end by 15 bases; junction bases not matched to a gene: 9. This CDR3 spans 12 amino acids. Germline CDR1 reads SQVTM; CDR2 reads ANQGSEA. CDR3: CSVVASGGEGFF. The CDR3 DNA follows: TGCAGCGTTGTCGCTAGCGGGGGTGAAGGGTTCTTC.

This clonotype has a handful of counts. The J gene is TRBJ2-7, the V gene TRBV20-1; D uncertain. CDR3 length equals 10 residues. Between the trimmed V and J ends, which lost 5 bases and 2 bases, there was a span of 4 bases. The germline gives CDR1 DFQATT, CDR2 SNEGSKA (reference sequence). The CDR3 spells CSAQPYEQYF. CDR3 nucleotide sequence: TGCAGTGCTCAACCCTACGAGCAGTACTTC.

This clonotype was detected a few times. This chain joins TRBV4-3 and TRBJ2-4; D possibly corresponds to TRBD2 (5 bases). V dropped 1 base and J dropped 1 base, with 14 bases sitting between them. The CDR3 totals 17 residues. The germline V gene encodes CDR1 LGHNA and CDR2 YSLEER. CDR3 protein: CASSQGRGVGAKNIQYF. The CDR3 DNA is TGCGCCAGCAGCCAAGGTCGGGGAGTAGGGGCCAAAAACATTCAGTACTTC.

This chain uses TRBV9 with TRBJ1-2; D gene ambiguous. The CDR3 totals 13 residues. CDR1 is SGDLS and CDR2 is YYNGEE in the germline V gene. V was trimmed by 2 bases and J by 6 bases, leaving 11 bases between them. CDR3 sequence: CASSVEGSDGYTF. CDR3 sequence (DNA): TGTGCCAGCAGCGTCGAGGGTAGCGATGGCTACACCTTC.

In its sample, this clonotype was seen a few times. The CDR3 loop reads CSAGLGGAYSEQYF. Written as DNA, the CDR3 is TGCAGTGCTGGGTTGGGGGGCGCGTATTCCGAGCAGTACTTC. The chain carries TRBV20-1 and TRBJ2-7, with D tentatively TRBD1 or TRBD2 (6 bases each). The CDR3 loop spans 14 amino acids. From germline, CDR1 is DFQATT and CDR2 SNEGSKA (reference sequence). Trimming took off 5 bases at V and 6 bases at J, with 20 bases between the two ends.